These 26 T cell receptor beta chains originate from one sample sequenced in a study of OX40 agonist ivuxolimab in advanced cancers. Profiling relied on immunoSEQ multiplex PCR, and the TCRdb table lists in-frame clones only, not all of them. The profile shows about 100,000 clones, under 85% of them singletons. Sample: CD4+ or CD8+ T cells sorted from blood, taken in a trial of the OX40 agonist ivuxolimab. The receptors originated from an adult with an advanced solid tumor such as melanoma, head and neck, liver or kidney cancer.

The gene calls are TRBV4-3 and TRBJ2-5, with 10 bases identical to TRBD2. TRBJ2-7 matches the DNA end more closely, so the J call is doubtful. CDR1 is LGHNA, CDR2 YSLEER, per germline. The CDR3 contains 16 residues. This CDR3 is CASSQEPAGGPYEQYF. CDR3 DNA sequence: TGCGCCAGCAGCCAAGAACCAGCGGGGGGGCCCTACGAGCAGTACTTC.

This clone was detected once. The chain is built from TRBV10-3 and TRBJ1-2, with D unresolved. The CDR3 spans 16 residues. Trimming cost V 5 bases and J 4 bases, with 20 bases left between them. Per the germline V gene, CDR1 is ENHRY and CDR2 is SYGVKD. CDR3 nucleotide sequence: TGTGCCATCAGTCATTCCGGGAGCCCTGAAGGCTATGGCTACACCTTC. This translates into CAISHSGSPEGYGYTF.

This chain joins TRBV5-1 and TRBJ2-3; no definite D call. Germline CDR1 is SGHRS and CDR2 is YFSETQ. This CDR3 is built from 13 residues. V shed 4 bases and J shed 0 bases, with 6 bases lying between them. Written as DNA, the CDR3 is TGCGCCAGCAGCACCTCTAGCACAGATACGCAGTATTTT. Translation gives CASSTSSTDTQYF.

The chain joins TRBV27 to TRBJ1-1; perhaps TRBD1 as D (5 bases). Trimming cost V 2 bases and J 0 bases, with 7 bases left between them. Germline V gene sequence: CDR1 MNHEY, CDR2 SMNVEV (reference sequence). This CDR3 has 14 amino acids. The CDR3 sequence is CASSLRGVNTEAFF. The CDR3 DNA is TGTGCCAGCAGTTTACGGGGCGTGAACACTGAAGCTTTCTTT.

The V call is TRBV30, the J call TRBJ2-3, with 8 nucleotides matching TRBD2. This CDR3 has 16 residues. CDR1 is GTSNPN and CDR2 is SVGIG in the germline V gene (reference sequence). With V trimmed by 0 bases and J by 4 bases, 9 bases remained unmatched. The DNA of the CDR3 is TGTGCCTGGAGTGTACCGGGGACTAGTGGGCCAGATACGCAGTATTTT. Translating it yields CAWSVPGTSGPDTQYF.

V gene TRBV29-1 combines with J gene TRBJ1-2; D not certain. The germline CDR1 and CDR2 sequences are SQVTM and ANQGSEA. There are 10 residues in the CDR3. The V and J ends lost 2 bases and 7 bases respectively, with 5 bases between them. DNA of the CDR3: TGCAGCGTTGAACAAGGTGGCTACACCTTC. Translation: CSVEQGGYTF.

The chain has TRBV6-6 and TRBJ2-1; 7 bases agree with TRBD1. CDR3 length: 16 residues. V lost 6 bases to trimming and J lost 0 bases; unmatched junction nucleotides: 8. Germline CDR1 MNHNY, CDR2 SVGAGI (reference sequence). CDR3 DNA sequence: TGTGCCAGCAGCCCCGGGACAGCCAGCTCCTACAATGAGCAGTTCTTC. This sequence encodes CASSPGTASSYNEQFF.

This clone appeared a single time. The chain carries TRBV5-4 and TRBJ2-2; 7 positions match TRBD2. Trimming removed 2 bases from V and 7 bases from J; junction bases left unmatched: 11. The length of the CDR3 is 16 residues. Germline CDR1 is SGHNT and CDR2 is YYREEE (reference sequence). DNA of the CDR3: TGTGCCAGCAGCTTCGGAAGCGGGGCTGCGATCGGGGAGCTGTTTTTT. Its translation is CASSFGSGAAIGELFF.

The genes are TRBV7-9 and TRBJ1-4, with 7 nucleotides matching TRBD1. CDR1 SEHNR and CDR2 FQNEAQ come from the germline V gene (reference sequence). The CDR3 runs to 15 residues. The V and J ends lost 1 base and 4 bases, in that order; junction bases with no gene match: 3. The CDR3 coding sequence is TGTGCCAGCAGCTTAGGGGGACAGCTTAATGAAAAACTGTTTTTT. It specifies CASSLGGQLNEKLFF. Using reference TRBV7-9 and TRBJ1-4 for the parts outside the CDR3, the full variable domain is DTGVSQNPRHKITKRGQNVTFRCDPISEHNRLYWYRQTLGQGPEFLTYFQNEAQLEKSRLLSDRFSAERPKGSFSTLEIQRTEQGDSAMYLCASSLGGQLNEKLFFGSGTQLSVL.

The V and J genes are TRBV7-8 and TRBJ2-2; possibly TRBD1 for D (5 bases). Trimming cost V 1 base and J 1 base, with 10 bases left between them. This CDR3 contains 16 residues. CDR1 and CDR2 from the germline V gene are SGHVS and FQNEAQ. In DNA, the CDR3 is TGTGCCAGCAGCTTAGGTCAGGGCTGGAACACCGGGGAGCTGTTTTTT. This translates into CASSLGQGWNTGELFF.

V usage is TRBV27 and J usage is TRBJ2-7; D is ambiguous. This CDR3 is 14 amino acids long. The germline gives CDR1 MNHEY, CDR2 SMNVEV (reference sequence). V gave up 0 bases and J gave up 3 bases, with 9 bases separating them. The CDR3 DNA sequence: TGTGCCAGCAGTTTATCGAGACATCGCTACGAGCAGTACTTC. Translation: CASSLSRHRYEQYF.

This chain connects TRBV28 to TRBJ1-1; possible D gene TRBD1, 5 bases. CDR3 size: 13 residues. CDR1 and CDR2 (germline): MDHEN, SYDVKM. Trimming took 3 bases from V and 7 from J, leaving 12 bases between them. CDR3 region: CASSFGGVREAFF. CDR3 DNA: TGTGCCAGCAGTTTCGGGGGGGTTCGTGAAGCTTTCTTT.

The chain uses TRBV19 and TRBJ1-1, with D uncertain. Trimming took 7 bases from V and 3 from J, leaving 18 bases between them. Germline V gene data show CDR1 as LNHDA and CDR2 as SQIVND (reference sequence). This CDR3 has 15 residues. CDR3 coding DNA: TGTGCCAGTATTGGATGGGGAAGTGCGGACACTGAAGCTTTCTTT. Protein sequence: CASIGWGSADTEAFF.

The rearrangement joins TRBV7-9 to TRBJ2-3; TRBD2 matches at 13 bases. The CDR3 covers 18 residues. V lost 2 bases and J lost 5; bases outside the gene matches: 10. CDR1 is SEHNR, CDR2 FQNEAQ, per germline (reference sequence). The CDR3 here is CASSLQATSGGARDTQYF. In DNA form, the CDR3 reads TGTGCCAGCAGCTTACAGGCCACTAGCGGGGGGGCCAGAGATACGCAGTATTTT.

Only a few counts were recorded for this clone. The rearrangement uses TRBV15 and TRBJ2-5, with D tentatively TRBD2 (6 bases). The CDR3 runs to 16 residues. V was trimmed by 0 bases and J by 0 bases, leaving 11 bases between them. CDR1 LNHNV and CDR2 YYDKDF come from the germline V gene (reference sequence). The CDR3 region is CATSRDLAGHQETQYF. DNA of the CDR3: TGTGCCACCAGCAGAGATTTGGCGGGGCACCAAGAGACCCAGTACTTC.

J is TRBJ2-5 and V is TRBV2, with 7 positions matching TRBD1. Trimming at V came to 8 bases and at J to 3 bases, leaving 3 bases not matched to a gene. This CDR3 region has 12 residues. Germline V lookup: CDR1 SNHLY, CDR2 FYNNEI. The CDR3 loop is CASRDSKETQYF. CDR3 DNA sequence: TGTGCCAGCCGGGACAGCAAAGAGACCCAGTACTTC.

The chain uses TRBV9 and TRBJ2-1, with 7 bases lining up with TRBD2. Germline CDR1 and CDR2: SGDLS and YYNGEE. The CDR3 sequence is 15 residues long. The V segment lost 6 bases and the J segment 3 bases; nucleotides outside the gene matches: 9. CDR3 DNA: TGTGCCAGCACGCCCGGGCTAGCGGTCTACAATGAGCAGTTCTTC. Translated: CASTPGLAVYNEQFF.

The gene calls are TRBV9 and TRBJ2-7, with 11 bases identical to TRBD2. The germline V gene encodes CDR1 SGDLS and CDR2 YYNGEE. The CDR3 runs to 16 residues. Unmatched junction bases numbered 3, after V lost 0 bases and J lost 1 base. The CDR3, as DNA: TGTGCCAGCAGCGTAGGTGGACTAGCGGGTTCCTACGAGCAGTACTTC. It yields the protein CASSVGGLAGSYEQYF.

In regard to this clone: An end of the junction differs from the germline gene, which may be a read error. The J gene is TRBJ2-1, the V gene TRBV4-2; perhaps TRBD1 as D (5 bases). The CDR3 length is 15 residues. Germline-derived CDR1 and CDR2 are LGHNA and YNFKEQ. CDR3 in amino acids: CASSQDLQGRMGMIF. The DNA for the CDR3 is TGTGCCAGCAGCCAAGATCTGCAGGGAAGGATGGGTATGATCTTC.

V and J are TRBV29-1 and TRBJ2-2; 15 bases are shared with TRBD2. This CDR3 is 17 amino acids long. The germline V gene encodes CDR1 SQVTM and CDR2 ANQGSEA. V lost 7 bases, J lost 0 bases, and 6 bases stayed unmatched. CDR3 amino acids: CSAGLAGGQANTGELFF. In nucleotides, the CDR3 is TGCAGCGCAGGACTAGCGGGGGGGCAAGCGAACACCGGGGAGCTGTTTTTT.

A single count supports this clone. The rearrangement links TRBV6-5 to TRBJ2-7; D gene ambiguous. Germline CDR1 and CDR2: MNHEY and SVGAGI. Trimming left V 3 bases short and J 2 bases short, with 11 bases between. The CDR3 contains 14 residues. CDR3 residues: CASSYTTATYEQYF. The CDR3 region has the DNA TGTGCCAGCAGTTATACAACGGCTACCTACGAGCAGTACTTC.

The V and J genes are TRBV23-1 and TRBJ1-4; 9 bases agree with TRBD1. TRBV23-1 is assigned to the ORF class and has an uncertain function. Trimming cost V 5 bases and J 5 bases; bases outside gene matches: 15. The CDR3 is 18 residues long. CDR3 protein: CASSSQGRSDRGNEKLFF. The CDR3, as DNA: TGCGCCAGCAGTTCTCAGGGCCGGAGTGACAGGGGGAATGAAAAACTGTTTTTT.

The rearrangement uses TRBV7-8 and TRBJ2-4; D gene ambiguous. The CDR3 sequence is 17 residues long. CDR1 and CDR2 from the germline V gene are SGHVS and FQNEAQ. V was cut by 3 bases and J by 2 bases, with 17 bases left in between. The CDR3 loop is CASSFGSGTGSKNIQYF. As DNA, the CDR3 is TGTGCCAGCAGCTTCGGGTCGGGTACCGGGTCCAAAAACATTCAGTACTTC.

This chain joins TRBV7-2 and TRBJ1-2; 7 positions agree with TRBD1. Germline V gene lookup returns CDR1 SGHTA and CDR2 FQGNSA. The CDR3 is 17 amino acids. V was pared by 5 bases and J by 8 bases, with 20 bases of the junction left unmatched. The CDR3 spells CASSRVSGTAWGSGYTF. The DNA of the CDR3 is TGTGCCAGCAGCAGGGTTTCCGGGACAGCCTGGGGGTCGGGCTACACCTTC.

The chain employs TRBV18 and TRBJ1-1; D is possibly TRBD1 (6 bases). V was clipped by 5 bases and J by 4 bases, with 14 bases between them. CDR1 and CDR2 from the germline V gene are KGHSH and LQKENI. There are 14 residues in the CDR3. The CDR3 coding sequence is TGTGCCAGCTCAGCCGGGGCAGGGGCCACTGAAGCTTTCTTT. It is translated as CASSAGAGATEAFF.

The chain couples TRBV10-3 to TRBJ2-1; 9 nucleotides line up with TRBD2. The CDR3 runs to 16 residues. Germline V gene sequence: CDR1 ENHRY, CDR2 SYGVKD. The trim removed 6 bases at V and 5 bases at J, leaving 11 bases unmatched. This CDR3 reads CAISGLGVAGDNEQFF. For the CDR3, the DNA is TGTGCCATCAGCGGCCTCGGGGTAGCGGGAGACAATGAGCAGTTCTTC.